The present TCR beta chain was sequenced within a study of blood T cell repertoires in COVID-19. At the level of the study: Sources were T cells, B-cell-depleted T cells, or PBMCs; the material itself was cDNA or gDNA.

Living in about two dozen US areas, the participants were between roughly 18 and 90 years of age. Membership in each cohort depended on participant-reported clinical history. Recovery among Cohort 3 donors was established by two negative PCRs, clearance, or symptom resolution. TCRdb's table, derived via immunoSEQ multiplex PCR, lists solely in-frame clones and lacks some. The sample contains some 170,000 clones, around 83% of which appear only once. The specimen sequenced was PBMCs or T cells enriched from blood (not recorded which). The clonotype was recovered from a man between 45 and 60 years old who had recovered from COVID-19.

This chain's CDR3 is CASSLGAQGAGELFF. The CDR3, as DNA: TGTGCCAGCAGCTTAGGAGCGCAGGGGGCCGGGGAGCTGTTTTTT. V usage is TRBV7-6 and J usage is TRBJ2-2; 7 nucleotides agree with TRBD1. The CDR3 is 15 residues long. From germline, CDR1 is SGHVS and CDR2 FNYEAQ. Trimming cost V 1 base and J 6 bases; bases outside gene matches: 5.